The 26 T cell receptor beta chains below were found in one sample sequenced in a study of human T cells and chemical hapten exposure (dated by TCRdb to about 2021). Libraries were constructed by RACE. TCRdb lists the instrument as NextSeq 500. TCRdb reprocessed the public reads (quality trimming at Q25 with fastp, clone calling with MiXCR) and kept in-frame beta chains. Under each unique CDR3 protein, matching rows form one entry showing the most common genes and DNA. Counted in this sample were hundreds of thousands of distinct CDR3 sequences; just under 6.5% of them appeared once. Of the sample, about 5.4% is held by the ten largest clones. The time point label, read with the paper, signifies: patch test 2, 6 weeks after DPC sensitization. Reading the label with the study, this specimen's treatment or condition is: therapeutic diphenylcyclopropenone sensitization with weekly scalp DPC. The sequenced sample was whole blood, obtained in connection with sensitization to the hapten diphenylcyclopropenone (DPC). Receptors were obtained from a woman between 18 and 29 years old with alopecia areata. Some clones in this sample may be carry-over from other donors' samples.

This clonotype has more than one count but fewer than ten. The chain couples TRBV7-6 to TRBJ2-3; 8 nucleotides line up with TRBD1. Germline CDR1 reads SGHVS; CDR2 reads FNYEAQ. V lost 5 bases to trimming and J lost 4 bases; unmatched junction nucleotides: 2. The CDR3 spans 13 residues. CDR3 amino acids: CASSQGAADTQYF. The DNA for the CDR3 is TGTGCCAGCAGCCAGGGGGCCGCAGATACGCAGTATTTT. The full variable domain, in which reference TRBV7-6 and TRBJ2-3 provide the parts outside the CDR3, is GAGVSQSPRYKVTKRGQDVALRCDPISGHVSLYWYRQALGQGPEFLTYFNYEAQQDKSGLPNDRFSAERPEGSISTLTIQRTEQRDSAMYRCASSQGAADTQYFGPGTRLTVL.

This clonotype was recorded a few times. The gene calls are TRBV11-1 and TRBJ2-1; D is perhaps TRBD2 (6 bases). The CDR3 runs 17 residues. Germline CDR1 reads SGHAT; CDR2 reads FQDESV (reference sequence). Deletions cut 5 bases from V and 1 base from J, with 18 bases between. This CDR3 reads CASSRIGGFGSYNEQFF. CDR3 coding DNA: TGTGCCAGCAGCCGTATTGGGGGGTTCGGGTCCTACAATGAGCAGTTCTTC.

This clonotype was seen a few times. This chain joins TRBV12-3 or TRBV12-4 and TRBJ2-3; D ambiguous. V lost 2 bases, J lost 0 bases, and 15 bases lay in between. The CDR3 sequence is 17 residues long. The CDR3, as DNA: TGTGCCAGCAGTTTATCCAGGCCGGTACATAGCACAGATACGCAGTATTTT. Protein: CASSLSRPVHSTDTQYF.

This clonotype came up a few times. CDR3 protein: CSAPDRDNSPLHF. In DNA form, the CDR3 reads TGCAGTGCTCCTGACAGGGATAATTCACCCCTCCACTTT. The chain couples TRBV20-1 to TRBJ1-6; 7 bases line up with TRBD1. The CDR3 is 13 amino acids. V lost 5 bases, J lost 5 bases, and 3 bases stayed unmatched. Germline assignment: CDR1 DFQATT and CDR2 SNEGSKA (reference sequence).

This clonotype has at least ten counts. J is TRBJ1-1 and V is TRBV27, with a possible D match to TRBD1 (6 bases). The CDR3 extends over 16 amino acids. Trimming stripped 0 bases from V and 3 bases from J, with 14 bases between. The germline V gene has CDR1 MNHEY and CDR2 SMNVEV (reference sequence). CDR3 amino acids: CASSLSALTGHTEAFF. The CDR3 coding sequence is TGTGCCAGCAGTTTATCCGCTCTAACAGGGCACACTGAAGCTTTCTTT.

CDR3 loop: CASSPLGEGTYGYTF. The CDR3 DNA sequence: TGTGCCAGCAGCCCTTTAGGGGAAGGTACCTATGGCTACACCTTC. The chain combines TRBV16 with TRBJ1-2; weak D call: TRBD1 (5 bases). Trimming pared 4 bases from V and 4 bases from J, leaving 16 bases between. This CDR3 comprises 15 residues. Germline CDR1 reads KGHSY; CDR2 reads FQNENV.

The chain carries TRBV28 and TRBJ2-2; D assignment may be TRBD1 or TRBD2 (5 bases each). Trimming took 4 bases from V and 7 from J, leaving 16 bases between them. CDR3 length equals 15 residues. Germline CDR1 and CDR2: MDHEN and SYDVKM. CDR3 sequence: CASSSPSGGNGELFF. The CDR3 DNA reads TGTGCCAGCAGTTCCCCCAGTGGGGGAAACGGGGAGCTGTTTTTT.

This chain joins TRBV5-1 and TRBJ2-1, with D possibly matching TRBD1 (5 bases). Germline CDR1 reads SGHRS; CDR2 reads YFSETQ. The CDR3 is 13 residues long. The germline V and J ends were trimmed by 4 bases and 6 bases, with 11 bases remaining between them. CDR3 protein: CASSRRVGNEQFF. The CDR3 DNA follows: TGCGCCAGCAGCCGCAGGGTAGGCAATGAGCAGTTCTTC.

This clonotype was seen only a few times. DNA of the CDR3: TGCAGTGCTAGGAGGACAGCCATGAACACTGAAGCTTTCTTT. Its protein product is CSARRTAMNTEAFF. J is TRBJ1-1 and V is TRBV20-1, with D possibly being TRBD1 (6 bases). The CDR3 runs to 14 residues. Germline V gene data show CDR1 as DFQATT and CDR2 as SNEGSKA (reference sequence). Deletions cut 3 bases from V and 0 bases from J, with 11 bases between.

This clonotype has ten or more counts. The chain carries TRBV6-4 and TRBJ1-4; maybe TRBD1 (5 bases). V lost 3 bases and J 5 bases, leaving 13 bases between the germline ends. This CDR3 spans 15 amino acids. Germline CDR1 and CDR2: MRHNA and SNTAGT. The chain's CDR3 is CASSERGGENEKLFF. The CDR3 DNA reads TGTGCCAGCAGTGAACGTGGAGGGGAGAATGAAAAACTGTTTTTT.

The chain combines TRBV12-5 with TRBJ1-1; D unclear. The germline gives CDR1 LGHNT, CDR2 FRNRAP. Trimming cost V 5 bases and J 3 bases, with 7 bases left between them. The CDR3 extends over 12 amino acids. CDR3 sequence (DNA): TGTGCTAGTGGTCGTATGGACACTGAAGCTTTCTTT. It is translated as CASGRMDTEAFF.

This clonotype was seen only a few times. The chain links TRBV4-2 to TRBJ1-1, with TRBD1 matching 7 bases. Germline CDR1 and CDR2: LGHNA and YNFKEQ. The V and J ends lost 4 bases and 14 bases, in that order; junction bases with no gene match: 10. The CDR3 runs 12 residues. The CDR3 spells CASSPGQNRRFF. The CDR3 region has the DNA TGTGCCAGCAGCCCGGGACAGAACAGGCGGTTCTTT.

The chain uses TRBV7-9 and TRBJ1-2; the match to TRBD1 covers 7 bases. This CDR3 spans 18 amino acids. V lost 0 bases, J lost 0 bases, and 10 bases stayed unmatched. CDR1 SEHNR and CDR2 FQNEAQ come from the germline V gene (reference sequence). CDR3 DNA: TGTGCCAGCAGCTTAGCGGGGGTAAACGACAGGGCTAACTATGGCTACACCTTC. The encoded protein is CASSLAGVNDRANYGYTF.

This clonotype was observed a few times. Here the CDR3 reads CASSGDRGAKNIQYF. DNA for the CDR3: TGTGCCAGCAGTGGTGACAGGGGAGCCAAAAACATTCAGTACTTC. The chain recombines TRBV2 with TRBJ2-4; TRBD1 agrees at 8 bases. This CDR3 is 15 amino acids long. Trimming took 4 bases from V and 0 from J; bases not matched to a gene: 2. CDR1 and CDR2 from the germline V gene are SNHLY and FYNNEI.

The chain has TRBV9 and TRBJ2-3; TRBD2 aligns across 10 bases. Germline loops: CDR1 SGDLS, CDR2 YYNGEE. V lost 6 bases, J lost 1 base, and 2 bases stayed unmatched. The CDR3 runs 14 residues. The CDR3 sequence: CASNLAGGTDTQYF. The CDR3, as DNA: TGTGCCAGCAATCTAGCGGGGGGCACAGATACGCAGTATTTT.

This clonotype was observed at least ten times. The chain couples TRBV5-1 to TRBJ1-6; 11 positions match TRBD1. This CDR3 is built from 17 residues. The V and J ends lost 1 base and 9 bases, in that order; junction bases with no gene match: 9. Germline V lookup: CDR1 SGHRS, CDR2 YFSETQ. The CDR3 nucleotides are TGCGCCAGCAGCTTGATCGGACAGGGGGCGAATAGTTCACCCCTCCACTTT. Amino acids: CASSLIGQGANSSPLHF.

V is TRBV6-5 and J is TRBJ2-2, with TRBD1 matching over 9 bases. CDR1 is MNHEY, CDR2 SVGAGI, per germline. CDR3 size: 14 residues. V trimming: 8 bases; J trimming: 2 bases; junction bases outside the gene matches: 3. The CDR3 is CASGDRANTGELFF. The CDR3 DNA sequence: TGTGCCAGCGGGGACAGGGCCAACACCGGGGAGCTGTTTTTT.

This clonotype was recorded a few times. The chain carries TRBV5-6 and TRBJ1-6; TRBD1 is a possible D gene (6 bases). The V and J ends lost 3 bases and 0 bases respectively, with 13 bases between them. Germline loops: CDR1 SGHDT, CDR2 YYEEEE. The CDR3 extends over 17 amino acids. The CDR3 coding sequence is TGTGCCAGCAGCTGGGGGGCAGAAAGCTCCTATAATTCACCCCTCCACTTT. Its translation is CASSWGAESSYNSPLHF.

The chain has TRBV4-1 and TRBJ2-5; D is possibly TRBD2 (5 bases). This CDR3 spans 15 amino acids. Germline CDR1 is MGHRA and CDR2 is YSYEKL. The ends were cut back, 3 bases at V and 5 bases at J, with 16 bases in the middle. The CDR3 DNA is TGCGCCAGCAGCCAGGGGAGCCGGATCGAGGAGACCCAGTACTTC. It encodes CASSQGSRIEETQYF.

This chain uses TRBV6-2 or TRBV6-3 with TRBJ2-4; D is uncertain. V lost 6 bases, J lost 5 bases, and 14 bases lay in between. The CDR3 totals 14 residues. Germline V gene data show CDR1 as MNHEY and CDR2 as SVGEGT. Written as DNA, the CDR3 is TGTGCCAGCAGCCATCAAGGGCCCGAAAACATTCAGTACTTC. Encoded protein: CASSHQGPENIQYF.

This clonotype appeared a few times. The chain couples TRBV2 to TRBJ1-1; TRBD1 is a possible D gene (6 bases). The CDR3 spans 16 residues. V lost 3 bases to trimming and J lost 0 bases, with 14 bases between them. The germline V gene has CDR1 SNHLY and CDR2 FYNNEI. The CDR3 protein is CASSDPRGQLNTEAFF. The CDR3 nucleotides are TGTGCCAGCAGTGATCCCAGGGGACAACTGAACACTGAAGCTTTCTTT.

This clonotype was seen many times. V and J are TRBV6-5 and TRBJ1-5, with D possibly matching TRBD1 (5 bases). Trimming removed 0 bases at V and 1 base at J, with 13 bases between. This CDR3 is built from 17 residues. The germline CDR1 and CDR2 sequences are MNHEY and SVGAGI. DNA for the CDR3: TGTGCCAGCAGTTACTCCGGTCTTGGGGGAAGCAATCAGCCCCAGCATTTT. It yields the protein CASSYSGLGGSNQPQHF.

V gene TRBV19 combines with J gene TRBJ1-2; the D is unclear. CDR3 size: 16 residues. Trimming left V 2 bases short and J 4 bases short, with 17 bases between. The germline gives CDR1 LNHDA, CDR2 SQIVND (reference sequence). CDR3 region: CASSIPDLRAAYGYTF. As DNA, the CDR3 is TGTGCCAGTAGTATACCGGACCTCAGAGCGGCCTATGGCTACACCTTC.

This clonotype was counted ten times or more. The CDR3 nucleotides read TGTGCCAGCAGCCGGGACTTTGCCACTGAAGCTTTCTTT. Translated, it gives CASSRDFATEAFF. This rearrangement joins TRBV6-1 to TRBJ1-1; tentative D call: TRBD1 (5 bases). Trimming took 6 bases from V and 4 from J, leaving 12 bases between them. This CDR3 region has 13 residues. The germline V gene has CDR1 MNHNS and CDR2 SASEGT.

This clonotype was recorded many times. This chain uses TRBV6-2 or TRBV6-3 with TRBJ1-2, with TRBD1 matching 8 bases. Germline CDR1 is MNHEY and CDR2 is SVGEGT. Losses at the gene ends were 4 bases for V and 5 bases for J; bases not matched to a gene: 9. The CDR3 totals 15 residues. The CDR3 reads CASSSHQGADYGYTF. The CDR3 nucleotides read TGTGCCAGCAGTTCTCACCAGGGGGCAGATTATGGCTACACCTTC.

This clonotype occurred many times. The chain links TRBV3-1 to TRBJ1-5; 7 positions match TRBD1. The CDR3 runs 16 residues. V lost 4 bases and J lost 1; bases outside the gene matches: 7. In germline, CDR1 is LGHDT, CDR2 YNNKEL (reference sequence). The CDR3 coding sequence is TGTGCCAGCAGCCGGGGACTACAGGGGAGCAATCAGCCCCAGCATTTT. It encodes CASSRGLQGSNQPQHF.